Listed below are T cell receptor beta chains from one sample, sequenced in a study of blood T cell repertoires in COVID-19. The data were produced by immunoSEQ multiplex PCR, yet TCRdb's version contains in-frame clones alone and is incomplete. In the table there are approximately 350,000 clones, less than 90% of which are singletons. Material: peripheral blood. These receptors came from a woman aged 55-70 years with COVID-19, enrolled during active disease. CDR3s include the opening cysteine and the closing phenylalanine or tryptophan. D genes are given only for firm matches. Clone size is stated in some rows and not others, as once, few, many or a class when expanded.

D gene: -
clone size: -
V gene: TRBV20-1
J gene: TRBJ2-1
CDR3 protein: CSASGAGPGYHEQFF
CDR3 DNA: TGCAGTGCTAGTGGGGCGGGGCCAGGGTATCATGAGCAGTTCTTC

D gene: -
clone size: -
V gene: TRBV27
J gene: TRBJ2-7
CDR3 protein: CASSLIPTGSYEQYF
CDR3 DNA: TGTGCCAGCAGTTTAATCCCGACAGGCTCGTACGAGCAGTACTTC

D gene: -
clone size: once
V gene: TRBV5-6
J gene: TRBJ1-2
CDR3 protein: CASSSWERSYGYTF
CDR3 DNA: TGTGCCAGCAGCTCCTGGGAGAGGTCCTATGGCTACACCTTC

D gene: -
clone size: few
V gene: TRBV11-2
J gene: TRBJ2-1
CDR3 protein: CASSPVRGRNEQFF
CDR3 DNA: TGTGCCAGCAGCCCCGTTCGGGGGAGGAATGAGCAGTTCTTC

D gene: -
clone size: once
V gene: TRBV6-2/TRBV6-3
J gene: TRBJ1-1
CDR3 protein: CASSFQGNTEAFF
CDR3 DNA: TGTGCCAGCAGTTTCCAGGGGAACACTGAAGCTTTCTTT

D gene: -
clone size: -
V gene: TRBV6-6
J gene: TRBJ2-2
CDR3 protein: CASSYTGTPSGELFF
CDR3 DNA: TGTGCCAGCAGTTATACCGGGACACCTTCCGGGGAGCTGTTTTTT

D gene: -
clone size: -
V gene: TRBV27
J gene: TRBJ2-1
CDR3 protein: CASSPLPWSGAYNEQFF
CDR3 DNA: TGTGCCAGCAGTCCGCTACCTTGGAGCGGAGCCTACAATGAGCAGTTCTTC

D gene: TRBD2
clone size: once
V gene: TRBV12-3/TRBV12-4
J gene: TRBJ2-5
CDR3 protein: CASSLTSGETQYF
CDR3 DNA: TGTGCCAGCAGCTTGACTAGCGGGGAGACCCAGTACTTC

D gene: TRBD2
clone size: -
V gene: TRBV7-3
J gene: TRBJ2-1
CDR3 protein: CASSLKIGTMEYNEQFF
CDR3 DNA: TGTGCCAGCAGCTTAAAAATCGGGACTATGGAGTACAATGAGCAGTTCTTC

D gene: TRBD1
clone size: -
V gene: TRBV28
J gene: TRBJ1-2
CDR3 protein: CASSFSPGGFYGYTF
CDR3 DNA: TGTGCCAGCAGTTTTTCCCCAGGGGGGTTCTATGGCTACACCTTC

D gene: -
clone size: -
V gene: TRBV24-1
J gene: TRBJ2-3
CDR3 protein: CATSDLVNGDTQYF
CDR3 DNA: TGTGCCACCAGTGATTTGGTCAACGGAGATACGCAGTATTTT

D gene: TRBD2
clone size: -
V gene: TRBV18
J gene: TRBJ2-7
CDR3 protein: CASSPQRLAGSYEQYF
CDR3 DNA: TGTGCCAGCTCGCCTCAAAGACTAGCGGGAAGTTACGAGCAGTACTTC

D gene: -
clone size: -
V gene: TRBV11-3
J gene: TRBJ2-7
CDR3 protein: CASSPKGGGYEQYF
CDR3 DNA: TGTGCCAGCAGCCCAAAGGGTGGGGGGTACGAGCAGTACTTC

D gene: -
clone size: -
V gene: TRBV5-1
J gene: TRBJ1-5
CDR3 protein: CASSSDGHFNQPQHF
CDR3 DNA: TGCGCCAGCAGCTCTGACGGACATTTTAATCAGCCCCAGCATTTT

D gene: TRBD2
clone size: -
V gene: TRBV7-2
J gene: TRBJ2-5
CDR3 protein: CASSLSLAGGYQETQYF
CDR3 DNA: TGTGCCAGCAGCTTATCACTAGCGGGGGGGTACCAAGAGACCCAGTACTTC

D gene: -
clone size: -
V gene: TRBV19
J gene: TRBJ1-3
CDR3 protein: CASSVTGGTGNTIYF
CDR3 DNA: TGTGCCAGTAGTGTCACAGGCGGAACGGGAAACACCATATATTTT

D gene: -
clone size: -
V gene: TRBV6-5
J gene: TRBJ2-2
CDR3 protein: CASSYQGSTGELFF
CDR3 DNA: TGTGCCAGCAGTTATCAGGGATCCACCGGGGAGCTGTTTTTT

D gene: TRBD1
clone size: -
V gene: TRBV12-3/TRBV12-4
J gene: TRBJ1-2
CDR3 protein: CASSLGQGRGYTF
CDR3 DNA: TGTGCCAGCAGTTTGGGACAGGGCCGGGGCTACACCTTC

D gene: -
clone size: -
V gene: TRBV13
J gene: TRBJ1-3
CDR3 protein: CASSLSVGASSGNTIYF
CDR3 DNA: TGTGCCAGCAGTTTATCCGTGGGGGCAAGCTCTGGAAACACCATATATTTT

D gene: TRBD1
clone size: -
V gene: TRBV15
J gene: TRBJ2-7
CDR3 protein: CATSKDRGHEQYF
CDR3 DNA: TGTGCCACCAGCAAAGACAGGGGTCACGAGCAGTACTTC

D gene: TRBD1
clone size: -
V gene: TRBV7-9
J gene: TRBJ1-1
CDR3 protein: CASSPGQGLLKAFF
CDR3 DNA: TGTGCCAGCAGCCCAGGACAGGGTCTGCTGAAAGCTTTCTTT

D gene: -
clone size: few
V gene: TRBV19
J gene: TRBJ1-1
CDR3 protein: CASSISVNTEAFF
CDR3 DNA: TGTGCCAGTAGTATATCGGTGAACACTGAAGCTTTCTTT

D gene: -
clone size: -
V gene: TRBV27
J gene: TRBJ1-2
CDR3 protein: CASSSQLSQASRYGYTF
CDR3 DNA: TGTGCCAGCAGTTCCCAGTTGTCACAGGCGAGCCGCTATGGCTACACCTTC

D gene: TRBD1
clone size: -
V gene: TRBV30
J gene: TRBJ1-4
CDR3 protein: CAWRNRGREEKLFF
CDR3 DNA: TGTGCCTGGAGGAACAGGGGGCGAGAAGAAAAACTGTTTTTT

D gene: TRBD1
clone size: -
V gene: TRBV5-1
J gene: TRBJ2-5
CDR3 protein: CASSLESGGRGETQYF
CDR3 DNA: TGCGCCAGCAGCTTGGAGTCAGGGGGAAGAGGCGAGACCCAGTACTTC

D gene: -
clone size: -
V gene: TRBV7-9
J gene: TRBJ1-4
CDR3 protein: CASSFSGVNEKLFF
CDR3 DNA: TGTGCCAGCAGCTTTTCAGGGGTAAATGAAAAACTGTTTTTT

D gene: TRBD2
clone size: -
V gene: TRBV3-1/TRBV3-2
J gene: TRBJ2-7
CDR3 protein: CASSDGGGYEQYF
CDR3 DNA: TGTGCCAGCTCGGATGGGGGGGGATACGAGCAGTACTTC

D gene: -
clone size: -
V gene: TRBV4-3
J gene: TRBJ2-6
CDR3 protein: CASSYSGGDSGANVLTF
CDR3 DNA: TGCGCCAGCAGCTATTCAGGAGGGGACTCTGGGGCCAACGTCCTGACTTTC

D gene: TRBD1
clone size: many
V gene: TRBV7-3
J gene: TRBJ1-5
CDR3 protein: CASSLPDRVGQPQHF
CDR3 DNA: TGTGCCAGCAGCTTACCCGACAGGGTAGGACAGCCCCAGCATTTT

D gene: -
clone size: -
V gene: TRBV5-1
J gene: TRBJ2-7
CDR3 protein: CASSPRLDSYEQYF
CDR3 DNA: TGCGCCAGCAGCCCCCGACTAGACTCCTACGAGCAGTACTTC

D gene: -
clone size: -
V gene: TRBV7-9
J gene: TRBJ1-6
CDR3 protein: CASSLAAAVYNSPLHF
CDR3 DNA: TGTGCCAGCAGCTTAGCGGCAGCGGTCTATAATTCACCCCTCCACTTT

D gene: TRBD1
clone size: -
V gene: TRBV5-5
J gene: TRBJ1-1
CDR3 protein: CASTPGTARTNTEAFF
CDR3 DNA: TGTGCCAGCACCCCCGGGACAGCCAGGACGAACACTGAAGCTTTCTTT

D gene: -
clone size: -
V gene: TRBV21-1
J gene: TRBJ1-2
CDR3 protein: CASSKGCGIRVLPGYTF
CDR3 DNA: TGTGCCAGCAGCAAAGGTTGTGGAATCAGGGTTCTCCCTGGCTACACCTTC

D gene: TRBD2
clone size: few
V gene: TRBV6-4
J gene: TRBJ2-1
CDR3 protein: CASSVSGGAANEQFF
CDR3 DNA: TGTGCCAGCAGTGTAAGCGGGGGGGCGGCCAATGAGCAGTTCTTC

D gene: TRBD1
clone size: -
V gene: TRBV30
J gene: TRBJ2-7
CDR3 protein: CAWGQGSYEQYF
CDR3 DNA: TGTGCCTGGGGACAGGGCTCCTACGAGCAGTACTTC

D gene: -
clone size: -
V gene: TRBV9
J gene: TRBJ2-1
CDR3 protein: CASSVQPEVNEQFF
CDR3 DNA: TGTGCCAGCAGCGTACAGCCCGAGGTTAATGAGCAGTTCTTC

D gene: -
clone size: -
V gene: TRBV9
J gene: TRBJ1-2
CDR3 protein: CASSVSARGDGYTF
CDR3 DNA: TGTGCCAGCAGCGTATCCGCCAGGGGAGACGGCTACACCTTC

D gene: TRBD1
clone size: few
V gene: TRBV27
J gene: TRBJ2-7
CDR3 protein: CASSSPGQATYEQYF
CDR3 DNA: TGTGCCAGCAGTTCACCGGGACAGGCAACCTACGAGCAGTACTTC

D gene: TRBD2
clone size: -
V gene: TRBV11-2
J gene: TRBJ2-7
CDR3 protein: CASSFGRGDSYEQYF
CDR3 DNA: TGTGCCAGCAGCTTTGGCCGGGGGGACTCCTACGAGCAGTACTTC

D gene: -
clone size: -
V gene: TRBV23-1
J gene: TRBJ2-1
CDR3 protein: CASSQSRFHGCSYNEQFF
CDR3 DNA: TGCGCCAGCAGTCAATCGAGGTTTCACGGCTGCTCCTACAATGAGCAGTTCTTC

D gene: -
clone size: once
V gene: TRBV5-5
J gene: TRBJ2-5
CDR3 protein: CASSPGHGGEETQYF
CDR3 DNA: TGTGCCAGCAGTCCGGGACACGGTGGAGAAGAGACCCAGTACTTC

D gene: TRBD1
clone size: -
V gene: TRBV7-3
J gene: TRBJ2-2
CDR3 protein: CASSLRQGDVGELFF
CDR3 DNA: TGTGCCAGCAGCTTGCGACAGGGGGATGTTGGGGAGCTGTTTTTT

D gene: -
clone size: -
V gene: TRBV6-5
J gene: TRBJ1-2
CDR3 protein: CASSSQLYGYTF
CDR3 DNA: TGTGCCAGCAGTTCCCAACTCTATGGCTACACCTTC

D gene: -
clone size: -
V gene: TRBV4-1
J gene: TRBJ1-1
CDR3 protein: CASSQDAGAFF
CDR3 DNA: TGCGCCAGCAGCCAAGATGCGGGGGCTTTCTTT

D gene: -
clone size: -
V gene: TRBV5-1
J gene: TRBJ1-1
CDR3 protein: CASSLGTVRTEAFF
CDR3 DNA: TGCGCCAGCAGCCTAGGTACGGTTAGGACTGAAGCTTTCTTT